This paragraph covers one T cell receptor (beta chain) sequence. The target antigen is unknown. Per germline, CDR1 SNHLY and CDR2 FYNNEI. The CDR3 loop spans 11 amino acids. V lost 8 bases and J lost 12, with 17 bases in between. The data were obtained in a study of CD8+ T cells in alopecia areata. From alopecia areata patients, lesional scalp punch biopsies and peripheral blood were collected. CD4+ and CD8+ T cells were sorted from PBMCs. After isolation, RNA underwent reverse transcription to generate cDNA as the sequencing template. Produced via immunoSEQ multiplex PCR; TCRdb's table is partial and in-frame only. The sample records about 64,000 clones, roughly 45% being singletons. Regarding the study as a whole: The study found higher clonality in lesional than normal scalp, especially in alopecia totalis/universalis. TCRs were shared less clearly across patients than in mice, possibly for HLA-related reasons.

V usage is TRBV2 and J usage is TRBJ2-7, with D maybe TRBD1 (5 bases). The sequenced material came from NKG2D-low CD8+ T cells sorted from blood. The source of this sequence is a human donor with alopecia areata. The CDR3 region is CASGRQWVLYF. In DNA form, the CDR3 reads TGTGCCAGCGGACGACAGTGGGTACTGTACTTC.